The clone carrying this T cell receptor (beta chain) was found many times. This entry comes from a study of neurological immune-mediated disorders. From the 5' RACE reads, TCRdb called clonotypes with MiXCR, one entry per CDR3 protein. The repertoire holds about 87,000 distinct CDR3 sequences, approximately 3.5% seen once, with 2.5% to 3% in the top ten. Looked up from germline, CDR1 is DFQATT and CDR2 is SNEGSKA (reference sequence). With V trimmed by 3 bases and J by 2 bases, 5 bases remained unmatched. The CDR3 spans 14 residues. The sequence derives from a woman between 45 and 60 years old with multiple sclerosis. The sequenced material came from PBMCs. V gene TRBV20-1 combines with J gene TRBJ2-3; 7 bases match TRBD2. The CDR3 nucleotides read TGCAGTGCTAGTCCGGGACTATACACAGATACGCAGTATTTT. This codes for CSASPGLYTDTQYF.